The clone carrying this T cell receptor (beta chain) was picked up many times. As yet, its antigen is unknown. Template switching, a step in the protocol, added a universal primer site, and cDNA carried unique molecular identifiers. One entry per CDR3 protein, called by TCRdb with MiXCR from the 5' RACE reads. The data show a few hundred thousand distinct CDR3 sequences, around 9.6% seen once. These data belong to a study of identical twins. Findings and limits, study-wide: Abundant beta clonotypes from cord blood bore fewer insertions; memory repertoires lacked this pattern.

Trimming took off 1 base at V and 6 bases at J, with 9 bases between the two ends. CDR3 length: 13 amino acids. A further study also used this sample, focusing on yellow fever vaccine responses in identical twins.

The chain recombines TRBV12-3 or TRBV12-4 with TRBJ1-1; no definite D call. The sample comprised PBMCs. The sequence was obtained from a woman between 18 and 29 years old in good health. DNA for the CDR3: TGTGCCAGCAGTTTAGGATTGATATCTGAAGCTTTCTTT. Protein: CASSLGLISEAFF.